A selection of T cell receptor beta chains follows, all from one sample in a study of T cell responses to AZD1222 COVID-19 vaccine. Clones were sequenced by immunoSEQ multiplex PCR, and TCRdb holds only the in-frame ones, with some missing. The repertoire includes 150,000 to 200,000 clones, 94% of them detected once, and approximately 0.6% sits in the top ten. The input for sequencing was peripheral blood, taken on day 0 of AZD1222 vaccination. These receptors were taken from an adult in good health. Each CDR3 is given with its conserved first and last residue. The order of the fields is CDR3 protein, J gene, V gene, clone size. Only part of the rows carry a size: once, few, many, or a class if the clone is expanded.

CASSHTLPDTSGIYNEQFF,TRBJ2-1,TRBV7-3,-
CATSTGQGAAGELFF,TRBJ2-2,TRBV15,-
CASSLGWLATEIAKNIQYF,TRBJ2-4,TRBV7-8,once
CASSVLGGKFGDTQYF,TRBJ2-3,TRBV9,-
CASSQVFVVVEYEQYF,TRBJ2-7,TRBV4-1,-
CASSSWLDREQFF,TRBJ2-1,TRBV5-4,-
CASSEYGVDYEQYF,TRBJ2-7,TRBV6-1,-
CASSQDPGFYEQYF,TRBJ2-7,TRBV3-1/TRBV3-2,-
CASSLGSAGDTQYF,TRBJ2-3,TRBV7-9,-
CASSPGGNYGYTF,TRBJ1-2,TRBV5-1,-
CASSSPGQVPSYEQYF,TRBJ2-7,TRBV27,-
CASSPFGGRTQGYTF,TRBJ1-2,TRBV14,-
CASKSTGTGGVTFF,TRBJ1-1,TRBV10-2,-
CASSRDYGPRTEAFF,TRBJ1-1,TRBV5-8,-
CASSLQGEGNQPQHF,TRBJ1-5,TRBV7-9,-
CASSFSTSSVRANVLTF,TRBJ2-6,TRBV7-8,-
CASSYEQSFGYTF,TRBJ1-2,TRBV5-5,-
CASSQTANYGYTF,TRBJ1-2,TRBV6-5,-
CASSQGLAVKMYEQYF,TRBJ2-7,TRBV4-2,-
CAWTVGNSPLHF,TRBJ1-6,TRBV30,-
CASSPVPKGANVLTF,TRBJ2-6,TRBV5-5,-
CASSYGTETSGYTF,TRBJ1-2,TRBV7-9,-
CASSVGQGSNSPLHF,TRBJ1-6,TRBV9,-
CASSPYLPRTYEQYF,TRBJ2-7,TRBV11-2,-
CALKSGLQSPLHF,TRBJ1-6,TRBV10-3,-
CASSPGQGAGGAFF,TRBJ1-1,TRBV2,-
CASSEGLEGRTDTQYF,TRBJ2-3,TRBV2,-
CASSFSTENTEAFF,TRBJ1-1,TRBV7-9,-
CASSESGGNTIYF,TRBJ1-3,TRBV6-1,once
CASRTRGVGYGYTF,TRBJ1-2,TRBV6-5,-
CASSQERRQEWFF,TRBJ2-1,TRBV7-8,few
CASSGSENTEAFF,TRBJ1-1,TRBV18,-
CASSALTGTDEQYF,TRBJ2-7,TRBV5-6,-
CASSHGRGQSTF,TRBJ1-2,TRBV3-1/TRBV3-2,-
CAISAGITGVNTEAFF,TRBJ1-1,TRBV10-3,-
CASSLTGQKGNQPQHF,TRBJ1-5,TRBV5-5,-
CASSGQGVSLHF,TRBJ1-6,TRBV6-2/TRBV6-3,-
CAWTRSVSYEQYF,TRBJ2-7,TRBV30,-
CASSLEGPGLGNEQFF,TRBJ2-1,TRBV11-2,-
CASSEVVVGAFF,TRBJ1-1,TRBV6-1,once
CASSLGAQGGRAFF,TRBJ1-1,TRBV27,-
CASSDQSRDRGNTEAFF,TRBJ1-1,TRBV6-1,-
CATSSRSDYGYTF,TRBJ1-2,TRBV10-3,-
CASSTRDRFYEQYF,TRBJ2-7,TRBV27,-
CASSESGIYGYTF,TRBJ1-2,TRBV6-1,-
CASSLGGGSGNTIYF,TRBJ1-3,TRBV7-8,-
CASSIEAGAKYGYTF,TRBJ1-2,TRBV19,-
CASSQEIGVPGELFF,TRBJ2-2,TRBV3-1/TRBV3-2,-
CASSPRQGSGNTIYF,TRBJ1-3,TRBV3-1/TRBV3-2,-